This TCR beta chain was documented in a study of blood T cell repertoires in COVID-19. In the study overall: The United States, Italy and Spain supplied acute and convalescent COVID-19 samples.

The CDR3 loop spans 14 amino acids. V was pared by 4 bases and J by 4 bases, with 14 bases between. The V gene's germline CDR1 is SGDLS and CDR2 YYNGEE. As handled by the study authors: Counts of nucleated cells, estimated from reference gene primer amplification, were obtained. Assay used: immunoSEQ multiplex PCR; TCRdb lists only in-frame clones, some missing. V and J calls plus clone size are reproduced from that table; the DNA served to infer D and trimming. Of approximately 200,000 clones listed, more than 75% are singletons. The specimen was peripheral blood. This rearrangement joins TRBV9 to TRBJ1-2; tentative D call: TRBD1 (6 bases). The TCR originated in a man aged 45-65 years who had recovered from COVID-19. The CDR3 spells CASSKRQVLYGYTF. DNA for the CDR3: TGTGCCAGCAGCAAACGACAGGTTCTCTATGGCTACACCTTC.